The 20 T cell receptor beta chains given below trace back to one sample, sequenced in a study of a mutant IDH1 vaccine in newly diagnosed glioma (dated by TCRdb to the early 2020s). Receptor amplification or capture employed the immunoSEQ multiplex PCR assay. TCRdb retrieved this table from immuneACCESS and kept in-frame rearrangements only. Not all clones are present; in checked studies, unresolved V genes account for under half, and no reason is known for the remainder. This sample has more than 9,500 clones in its table, and roughly 87% of those were observed once. Jointly, the top ten make up under 7.5% of the sample. Their antigens are not known. The intended sense of this specimen's time point label: week 5, during vaccination. Each vaccine dose, consisting of 300 ug of a 20-mer mutant IDH1 peptide in Montanide, was administered subcutaneously with topical imiquimod. This sample comprised PBMCs, obtained from a glioma patient whose treatment included an IDH1 peptide vaccine. These receptors all stem from a woman aged 40 to 50 with glioma. Some clones in this sample may be carry-over from other donors' samples.

The J gene is TRBJ1-2, the V gene TRBV28; 7 bases fit TRBD1. The junction had 11 bases not matched to a gene; V was cut back by 5 bases and J by 5 bases. Germline V gene sequence: CDR1 MDHEN, CDR2 SYDVKM. The CDR3 consists of 15 residues. The CDR3 sequence: CASSVRAGGVYGYTF. CDR3 DNA: TGTGCCAGCAGTGTTAGGGCAGGGGGTGTTTATGGCTACACCTTC.

The chain recombines TRBV29-1 with TRBJ1-3; D call uncertain. Trimming removed 5 bases at V and 4 bases at J, with 9 bases between. The germline V gene has CDR1 SQVTM and CDR2 ANQGSEA. CDR3 length: 12 residues. CDR3 residues: CSVLRPGNTIYF. CDR3 in DNA: TGCAGCGTTCTACGGCCAGGAAACACCATATATTTT.

This chain links TRBV7-2 with TRBJ1-4; D perhaps matches TRBD1 (5 bases). V lost 4 bases, J lost 10 bases, and 19 bases lay in between. Per germline, CDR1 SGHTA and CDR2 FQGNSA. The CDR3 totals 15 residues. For the CDR3, the DNA is TGTGCCAGCAGCTCCTCTGGAGGGAGTGGGGCAAAACTGTTTTTT. Translating gives CASSSSGGSGAKLFF.

V gene TRBV5-1 combines with J gene TRBJ2-1; D may be TRBD1 (5 bases). This CDR3 is built from 13 residues. Trimming removed 4 bases at V and 9 bases at J, with 14 bases between. CDR1 is SGHRS, CDR2 YFSETQ, per germline. CDR3 DNA sequence: TGCGCCAGCAGCCGAACTGGACACCCTGAGCAGTTCTTC. It encodes CASSRTGHPEQFF.

The chain uses TRBV4-1 and TRBJ1-6; tentative D call: TRBD1 (5 bases). The CDR3 has 16 residues. Between the trimmed V and J ends, which lost 2 bases and 6 bases, there was a span of 14 bases. Germline CDR1 and CDR2: MGHRA and YSYEKL. The CDR3 sequence: CASSQIVGVGNSPLHF. CDR3 nucleotides: TGCGCCAGCAGCCAAATTGTGGGGGTCGGTAATTCACCCCTCCACTTT.

The V call is TRBV27, the J call TRBJ1-6; 8 bases are a match to TRBD1. CDR1 MNHEY and CDR2 SMNVEV come from the germline V gene (reference sequence). V lost 6 bases and J lost 7; bases outside the gene matches: 8. The length of the CDR3 is 15 residues. The CDR3 is CASSPDRAGNSPLHF. In DNA form, the CDR3 reads TGTGCCAGCAGCCCGGACAGGGCAGGGAATTCACCCCTCCACTTT.

This rearrangement joins TRBV2 to TRBJ1-1; no clear D. V gave up 7 bases and J gave up 7 bases, with 13 bases separating them. CDR3 size: 12 residues. Germline assignment: CDR1 SNHLY and CDR2 FYNNEI. This CDR3 reads CASKGGTGEAFF. The CDR3 DNA reads TGTGCCAGCAAGGGAGGCACGGGTGAAGCTTTCTTT.

The V call is TRBV7-8, the J call TRBJ1-2; D is possibly TRBD1 (6 bases). V lost 2 bases and J 8 bases, leaving 12 bases between the germline ends. CDR3 length: 13 residues. Germline CDR1 and CDR2: SGHVS and FQNEAQ. For the CDR3, the DNA is TGTGCCAGCAGCTTATACAGGGAGGGAGGCTACACCTTC. Protein product: CASSLYREGGYTF.

This clone was seen once. The CDR3 DNA reads as TGTGCCAGCAGTTTATCGATGCGGGGGCACGAGCAGTACTTC. It codes for CASSLSMRGHEQYF. The gene calls are TRBV27 and TRBJ2-7; TRBD2 might be the D (7 bases). Germline V gives CDR1 MNHEY, CDR2 SMNVEV (reference sequence). Trimming left V 0 bases short and J 5 bases short, with 11 bases between. The CDR3 length is 14 residues.

V is TRBV5-1 and J is TRBJ1-2; D might be TRBD1 (5 bases). Per germline, CDR1 SGHRS and CDR2 YFSETQ. The CDR3 has 17 residues. V gave up 4 bases and J gave up 3 bases, with 22 bases separating them. The CDR3: CASSPRIPKTADYGYTF. The CDR3 DNA follows: TGCGCCAGCAGCCCCCGGATCCCCAAGACAGCCGACTATGGCTACACCTTC.

The gene calls are TRBV25-1 and TRBJ1-3, with unresolved D. The CDR3 has 14 amino acids. V was pared by 6 bases and J by 1 base, with 10 bases between. Germline lookup yields CDR1 MGHDK and CDR2 SYGVNS. As DNA, the CDR3 is TGTGCCAGCAGGCCAACTCCATCTGGAAACACCATATATTTT. Translated, it gives CASRPTPSGNTIYF. Variable domain in full (rest from reference TRBV25-1 and TRBJ1-3): EADIYQTPRYLVIGTGKKITLECSQTMGHDKMYWYQQDPGMELHLIHYSYGVNSTEKGDLSSESTVSRIRTEHFPLTLESARPSHTSQYLCASRPTPSGNTIYFGEGSWLTVV.

This chain's CDR3 is CASSLGLAGGPKERETQYF. The CDR3 DNA follows: TGTGCCAGCAGCTTAGGACTAGCGGGAGGGCCTAAGGAGCGGGAGACCCAGTACTTC. The chain links TRBV7-2 to TRBJ2-5, with TRBD2 identical over 14 bases. This CDR3 contains 19 residues. The germline V gene has CDR1 SGHTA and CDR2 FQGNSA. With 1 base clipped from V and 5 bases from J, the junction kept 12 bases outside the gene matches.

The chain is built from TRBV30 and TRBJ1-3; the D gene is possibly TRBD1 (6 bases). The CDR3 covers 14 residues. Trimming took off 5 bases at V and 3 bases at J, with 14 bases between the two ends. Germline assignment: CDR1 GTSNPN and CDR2 SVGIG (reference sequence). Here the CDR3 DNA reads TGTGCCTGGTCGACGTGGGGGCTTGGAAACACCATATATTTT. It codes for CAWSTWGLGNTIYF.

This CDR3 is CASSPFGGANEKLFF. The CDR3 DNA reads TGCGCCAGCAGCCCCTTCGGGGGGGCGAACGAAAAACTGTTTTTT. The V and J genes are TRBV4-1 and TRBJ1-4; TRBD1 is a possible D gene (6 bases). V shed 4 bases and J shed 8 bases, with 17 bases lying between them. The CDR3 is 15 residues long. Germline V lookup: CDR1 MGHRA, CDR2 YSYEKL.

The V and J genes are TRBV6-1 and TRBJ2-3, with TRBD1 identical over 9 bases. The ends lost 6 bases at V and 4 bases at J; junction bases unmatched: 8. The CDR3 loop spans 15 amino acids. Germline V gene data show CDR1 as MNHNS and CDR2 as SASEGT. This CDR3 is CASRDRGFGADTQYF. DNA of the CDR3: TGTGCCAGCAGAGACAGGGGGTTCGGGGCAGATACGCAGTATTTT.

The rearrangement joins TRBV7-2 to TRBJ1-2; possible D gene TRBD1, 5 bases. The CDR3 runs to 15 residues. Germline assignment: CDR1 SGHTA and CDR2 FQGNSA. Trimming removed 5 bases from V and 2 bases from J, with 15 bases in between. DNA of the CDR3: TGTGCCAGCAGCGCCGCCGGAGGGGTCAACTATGGCTACACCTTC. Translated: CASSAAGGVNYGYTF.

V gene TRBV28 combines with J gene TRBJ2-7; 8 nucleotides agree with TRBD2. V trimming: 4 bases; J trimming: 5 bases; junction bases outside the gene matches: 10. Germline CDR1 and CDR2: MDHEN and SYDVKM. The CDR3 consists of 15 residues. CDR3 protein: CASSSPGGRSDEQYF. Here the CDR3 DNA reads TGTGCCAGCAGTTCCCCCGGCGGGAGGTCAGACGAGCAGTACTTC.

The V gene is TRBV2, the J gene TRBJ1-1, with TRBD1 identical over 10 bases. From germline, CDR1 is SNHLY and CDR2 FYNNEI. V shed 5 bases, J shed 0 bases, and the junction held 3 bases outside the gene matches. The CDR3 contains 15 residues. The CDR3 bases are TGTGCCAGCAGTAGGGACAGGGGTATGAACACTGAAGCTTTCTTT. The encoded protein is CASSRDRGMNTEAFF.

The V and J genes are TRBV28 and TRBJ1-1, with D uncertain. V gave up 6 bases and J gave up 1 base, with 12 bases separating them. Germline V gene sequence: CDR1 MDHEN, CDR2 SYDVKM. The CDR3 runs to 14 residues. The CDR3 DNA reads as TGTGCCAGCAGCCCCATCGATCGGAACACTGAAGCTTTCTTT. This sequence encodes CASSPIDRNTEAFF.

This chain joins TRBV10-2 and TRBJ1-5; 7 bases match TRBD1. The junction had 3 bases not matched to a gene; V was cut back by 3 bases and J by 7 bases. Per the germline V gene, CDR1 is WSHSY and CDR2 is SAAADI. This CDR3 is 13 amino acids long. DNA of the CDR3: TGCGCCAGCAGTGACAGGGGGAGGCAGCCCCAGCATTTT. Translation gives CASSDRGRQPQHF.